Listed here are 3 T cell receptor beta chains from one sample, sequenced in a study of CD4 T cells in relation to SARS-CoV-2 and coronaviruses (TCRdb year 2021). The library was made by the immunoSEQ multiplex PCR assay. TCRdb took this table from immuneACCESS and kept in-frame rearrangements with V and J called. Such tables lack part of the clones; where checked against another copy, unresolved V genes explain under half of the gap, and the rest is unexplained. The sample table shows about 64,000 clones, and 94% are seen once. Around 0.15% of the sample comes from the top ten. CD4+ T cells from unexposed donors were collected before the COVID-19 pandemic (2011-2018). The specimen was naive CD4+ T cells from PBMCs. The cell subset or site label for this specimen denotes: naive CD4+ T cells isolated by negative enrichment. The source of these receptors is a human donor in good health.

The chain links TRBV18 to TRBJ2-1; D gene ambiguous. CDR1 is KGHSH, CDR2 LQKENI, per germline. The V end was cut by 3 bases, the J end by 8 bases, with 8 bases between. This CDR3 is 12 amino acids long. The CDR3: CASSPVIDEQFF. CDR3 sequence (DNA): TGTGCCAGCTCACCGGTCATCGATGAGCAGTTCTTC.

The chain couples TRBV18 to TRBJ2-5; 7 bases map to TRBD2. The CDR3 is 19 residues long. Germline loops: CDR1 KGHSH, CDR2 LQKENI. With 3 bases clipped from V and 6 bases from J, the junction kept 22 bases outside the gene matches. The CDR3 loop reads CASSPNGQLRGSGMKTQYF. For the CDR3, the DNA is TGTGCCAGCTCACCCAATGGTCAGTTACGGGGGAGCGGGATGAAGACCCAGTACTTC.

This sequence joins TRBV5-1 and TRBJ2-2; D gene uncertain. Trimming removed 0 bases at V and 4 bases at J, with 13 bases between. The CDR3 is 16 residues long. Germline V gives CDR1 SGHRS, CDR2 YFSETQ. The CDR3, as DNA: TGCGCCAGCAGCTTGGTCGCAGGACCTTCCACCGGGGAGCTGTTTTTT. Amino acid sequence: CASSLVAGPSTGELFF.